One sample yielded the 17 T cell receptor beta chains listed below, sequenced in a study of molecular identifiers for immune sequencing clone quantification. TCRdb redid the calling of the PCR reads with MiXCR, one entry per CDR3 protein. The repertoire holds some 320,000 distinct CDR3 sequences, with about 21% as singletons. Specimen: naive CD8+ T cells from blood, with Jurkat cell RNA spiked in. Subset meaning: FACS-sorted CD8+CD4-CCR7+CD45RA+ naive T cells. The receptors shown here come from a human donor in good health. Some libraries in this study had Jurkat cell RNA spiked in.

Ten or more counts support this clonotype. This sequence joins TRBV24-1 and TRBJ2-5; D unclear. The CDR3 has 13 amino acids. Germline assignment: CDR1 KGHDR and CDR2 SFDVKD. V was trimmed by 0 bases and J by 1 base, leaving 2 bases between them. CDR3 sequence reads: CATSDLFQETQYF. The CDR3 DNA is TGTGCCACCAGTGATTTGTTCCAAGAGACCCAGTACTTC.

The chain links TRBV6-5 to TRBJ2-7; possibly TRBD2 for D (5 bases). V lost 6 bases and J lost 3, with 27 bases in between. The CDR3 runs 18 residues. The germline gives CDR1 MNHEY, CDR2 SVGAGI. The CDR3 reads CASSPGTPSTLVLYEQYF. The DNA for the CDR3 is TGTGCCAGCAGCCCGGGAACCCCTTCTACGCTGGTCCTCTACGAGCAGTACTTC.

This clonotype occurred many times. The rearrangement joins TRBV7-9 to TRBJ1-1; 10 nucleotides line up with TRBD1. CDR3 length equals 16 residues. CDR1 is SEHNR and CDR2 is FQNEAQ in the germline V gene (reference sequence). After removal of 5 bases from V and 5 bases from J, the junction contained 11 bases not matched to a gene. CDR3: CASSPKEGQGGTEAFF. For the CDR3, the DNA is TGTGCCAGCAGCCCGAAGGAAGGACAGGGGGGAACTGAAGCTTTCTTT.

Only a few counts were recorded for this clonotype. It may be a read error: a sequence one base away is much more abundant. This chain links TRBV19 with TRBJ2-3; the D gene is possibly TRBD1 (6 bases). The CDR3 is 15 residues long. V gave up 3 bases and J gave up 5 bases, with 15 bases separating them. Germline V gives CDR1 LNHDA, CDR2 SQIVND (reference sequence). The CDR3 bases are TGTGCCAGTAGTATCCTGACAGGTGCGGTAGATACGCAGTATTTT. It translates to CASSILTGAVDTQYF. The full variable domain, in which reference TRBV19 and TRBJ2-3 provide the parts outside the CDR3, is DGGITQSPKYLFRKEGQNVTLSCEQNLNHDAMYWYRQDPGQGLRLIYYSQIVNDFQKGDIAEGYSVSREKKESFPLTVTSAQKNPTAFYLCASSILTGAVDTQYFGPGTRLTVL.

This clonotype was counted between two and nine times. This CDR3 reads CASSLGFWLAQETQYF. For the CDR3, the DNA is TGTGCCAGCAGCTTAGGGTTCTGGCTAGCCCAAGAGACCCAGTACTTC. The chain combines TRBV7-3 with TRBJ2-5; a weak D match, TRBD2 (5 bases). Germline V gives CDR1 SGHTA, CDR2 FQGTGA. The CDR3 has 16 residues. Between the trimmed V and J ends, which lost 2 bases and 1 base, there was a span of 14 bases.

This clonotype has a count of ten or more. J is TRBJ1-2 and V is TRBV27; 11 bases map to TRBD1. V gave up 3 bases and J gave up 8 bases; unmatched junction bases: 5. This CDR3 contains 14 residues. CDR1 MNHEY and CDR2 SMNVEV come from the germline V gene (reference sequence). The CDR3: CASSLDRGLSGYTF. CDR3 DNA sequence: TGTGCCAGCAGTTTGGACAGGGGGCTTTCCGGCTACACCTTC.

This chain links TRBV30 with TRBJ2-3; 8 bases fit TRBD2. CDR3 size: 14 residues. Germline loops: CDR1 GTSNPN, CDR2 SVGIG (reference sequence). V was pared by 2 bases and J by 1 base, with 2 bases of the junction left unmatched. This CDR3 reads CAWSLRGGTDTQYF. CDR3 DNA sequence: TGTGCCTGGAGTTTGCGGGGGGGCACAGATACGCAGTATTTT.

Of note for this clonotype: One base away lies a much larger clone, so this may be a sequencing read error. The conserved phenylalanine or tryptophan is not found at the CDR3 terminus, so this likely reflects a read error. This rearrangement joins TRBV6-1 to TRBJ2-3, with TRBD2 matching over 9 bases. In germline, CDR1 is MNHNS, CDR2 SASEGT. Trimming removed 10 bases from V and 4 bases from J; junction bases left unmatched: 6. CDR3 length equals 13 residues. CDR3 sequence reads: CAMSAGGADTQYL. The CDR3 region has the DNA TGTGCCATGTCCGCGGGAGGGGCAGATACGCAGTATCTT.

This clonotype showed up many times. V usage is TRBV6-5 and J usage is TRBJ2-6, with 11 bases fitting TRBD1. With 6 bases clipped from V and 4 bases from J, the junction kept 11 bases outside the gene matches. Germline CDR1 reads MNHEY; CDR2 reads SVGAGI. This CDR3 is 18 amino acids long. The CDR3 loop is CASRPFGTGGTGANVLTF. The CDR3 nucleotides read TGTGCCAGCAGGCCCTTTGGGACAGGGGGTACCGGGGCCAACGTCCTGACTTTC.

Remarks on this clonotype: This may arise from a read error, as a much more abundant clone is one base away. The chain couples TRBV7-9 to TRBJ2-1; unclear D gene. The CDR3 length is 13 residues. Per the germline V gene, CDR1 is SEHNR and CDR2 is FQNEAQ (reference sequence). CDR3 DNA sequence: TGTGCCAGCGGCTTAGTACTGATCAATGAGCAGTTCTTC. Translation: CASGLVLINEQFF.

In this sample, this clonotype turned up many times. The rearrangement joins TRBV28 to TRBJ1-2; D remains ambiguous. V lost 5 bases and J 2 bases, leaving 18 bases between the germline ends. Germline V gene lookup returns CDR1 MDHEN and CDR2 SYDVKM. The CDR3 consists of 16 residues. The CDR3 DNA follows: TGTGCCAGCAGTCCCCCCCAGGCAACTCTAAACTATGGCTACACCTTC. It yields the protein CASSPPQATLNYGYTF.

This clonotype was found many times. This rearrangement joins TRBV5-6 to TRBJ2-3; no clear D gene. Germline lookup yields CDR1 SGHDT and CDR2 YYEEEE. Trimming took off 0 bases at V and 9 bases at J, with 23 bases between the two ends. The CDR3 spans 17 residues. The CDR3: CASSLAGWWGTVDTQYF. DNA for the CDR3: TGTGCCAGCAGCTTGGCCGGGTGGTGGGGAACCGTTGACACGCAGTATTTT.

This clonotype was counted ten times or more. The rearrangement joins TRBV29-1 to TRBJ2-5; weak D call: TRBD2 (5 bases). Looked up from germline, CDR1 is SQVTM and CDR2 is ANQGSEA. V shed 4 bases and J shed 1 base, with 13 bases lying between them. This CDR3 spans 14 amino acids. The CDR3 loop is CSVGSGVFQETQYF. The CDR3 coding sequence is TGCAGCGTTGGTTCCGGGGTGTTCCAAGAGACCCAGTACTTC.

Regarding this clonotype: A much bigger clone sits one base away, suggesting this may be a read error. The V call is TRBV4-3, the J call TRBJ2-7; D is unresolved. The germline CDR1 and CDR2 sequences are LGHNA and YSLEER. The CDR3 covers 14 residues. CDR3 sequence: CASSPSFQSYEEYF. CDR3 nucleotides: TGCGCCAGCAGCCCATCGTTTCAGTCCTACGAGGAGTACTTC.

The J gene is TRBJ2-7, the V gene TRBV5-4, with 12 positions matching TRBD2. Germline CDR1 SGHNT, CDR2 YYREEE (reference sequence). This CDR3 contains 15 residues. The trim removed 4 bases at V and 7 bases at J, leaving 9 bases unmatched. CDR3 bases: TGTGCCAGCAGCATAAGACTAGCGGGAGTATGGGAGCAGTACTTC. Translation: CASSIRLAGVWEQYF.

This clonotype occurred many times. The chain uses TRBV5-6 and TRBJ1-4; weak D call: TRBD1 (5 bases). Germline V gives CDR1 SGHDT, CDR2 YYEEEE. Trimming cost V 4 bases and J 5 bases, with 9 bases left between them. This CDR3 contains 13 residues. CDR3 nucleotides: TGTGCCAGCAGCAACGACAGAAATGAAAAACTGTTTTTT. It specifies CASSNDRNEKLFF.

This clonotype was counted only a few times. The chain is built from TRBV21-1 and TRBJ2-7. TRBV21-1 counts as a pseudogene. CDR3 length: 10 amino acids. CDR3: CANNYYEQYF. In DNA form, the CDR3 reads TGTGCCAACAACTACTACGAGCAGTACTTC.